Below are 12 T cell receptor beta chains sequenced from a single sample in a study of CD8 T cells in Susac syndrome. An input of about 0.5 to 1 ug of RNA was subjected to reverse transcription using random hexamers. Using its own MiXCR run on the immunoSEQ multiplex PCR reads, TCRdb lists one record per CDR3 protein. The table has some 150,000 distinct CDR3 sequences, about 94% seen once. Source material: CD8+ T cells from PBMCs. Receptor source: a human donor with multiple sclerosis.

CDR3 loop: CASSYSDEGARYF. The CDR3 nucleotides are TGTGCCAGCAGTTACTCGGACGAGGGCGCACGGTATTTT. V is TRBV6-5 and J is TRBJ2-3; TRBD2 is a possible D gene (5 bases). Germline loops: CDR1 MNHEY, CDR2 SVGAGI. The germline V and J ends were trimmed by 0 bases and 14 bases, with 15 bases remaining between them. The CDR3 covers 13 residues.

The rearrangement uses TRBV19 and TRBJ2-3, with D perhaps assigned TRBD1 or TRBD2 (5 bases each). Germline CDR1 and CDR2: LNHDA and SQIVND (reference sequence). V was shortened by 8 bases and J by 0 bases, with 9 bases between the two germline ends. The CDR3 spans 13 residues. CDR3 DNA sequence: TGTGCCAGTGGGACCGACAGCACAGATACGCAGTATTTT. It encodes CASGTDSTDTQYF.

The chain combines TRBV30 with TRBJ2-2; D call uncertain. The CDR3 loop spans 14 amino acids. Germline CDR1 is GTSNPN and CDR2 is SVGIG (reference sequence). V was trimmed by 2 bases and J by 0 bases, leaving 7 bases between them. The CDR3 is CAWSNAANTGELFF. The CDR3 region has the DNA TGTGCCTGGAGTAATGCAGCGAACACCGGGGAGCTGTTTTTT.

The CDR3 here is CASRGLPTSTDTQYF. DNA of the CDR3: TGTGCCAGCAGGGGGCTCCCGACTAGCACAGATACGCAGTATTTT. This rearrangement joins TRBV2 to TRBJ2-3; TRBD1 is a possible D gene (5 bases). V lost 6 bases, J lost 0 bases, and 13 bases lay in between. In germline, CDR1 is SNHLY, CDR2 FYNNEI. The CDR3 length is 15 residues.

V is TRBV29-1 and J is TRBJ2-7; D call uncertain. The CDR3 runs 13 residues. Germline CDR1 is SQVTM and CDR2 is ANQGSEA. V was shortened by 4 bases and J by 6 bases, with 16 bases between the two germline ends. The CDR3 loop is CSVVGQRTREQYF. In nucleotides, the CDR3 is TGCAGCGTTGTCGGGCAGAGAACCCGCGAGCAGTACTTC.

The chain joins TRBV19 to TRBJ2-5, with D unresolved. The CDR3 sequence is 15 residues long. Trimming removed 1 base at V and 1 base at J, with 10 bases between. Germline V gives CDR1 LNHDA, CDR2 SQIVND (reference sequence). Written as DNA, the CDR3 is TGTGCCAGTAGTATAGCGACGGAAGGCCAAGAGACCCAGTACTTC. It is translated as CASSIATEGQETQYF.

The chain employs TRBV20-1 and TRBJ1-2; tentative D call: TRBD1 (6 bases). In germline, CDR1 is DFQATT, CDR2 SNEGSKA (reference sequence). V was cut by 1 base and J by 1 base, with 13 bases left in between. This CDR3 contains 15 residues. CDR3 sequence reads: CSARGGDTINYGYTF. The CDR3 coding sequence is TGCAGTGCTAGAGGAGGGGACACCATTAACTATGGCTACACCTTC.

The CDR3 sequence is CASSQERAGVYNEQFF. In DNA form, the CDR3 reads TGCGCCAGCAGCCAAGAACGAGCGGGGGTGTACAATGAGCAGTTCTTC. The chain recombines TRBV4-3 with TRBJ2-1; 8 positions match TRBD2. The CDR3 consists of 16 residues. The ends lost 0 bases at V and 4 bases at J; junction bases unmatched: 5. Germline CDR1 and CDR2: LGHNA and YSLEER.

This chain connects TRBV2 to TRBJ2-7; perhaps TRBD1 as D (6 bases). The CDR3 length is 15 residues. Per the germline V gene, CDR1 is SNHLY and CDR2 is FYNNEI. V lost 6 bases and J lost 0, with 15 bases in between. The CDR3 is CASSSGTPISYEQYF. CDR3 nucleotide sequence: TGTGCCAGCAGCTCCGGGACACCGATCTCCTACGAGCAGTACTTC. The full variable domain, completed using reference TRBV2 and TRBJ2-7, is EPEVTQTPSHQVTQMGQEVILRCVPISNHLYFYWYRQILGQKVEFLVSFYNNEISEKSEIFDDQFSVERPDGSNFTLKIRSTKLEDSAMYFCASSSGTPISYEQYFGPGTRLTVT.

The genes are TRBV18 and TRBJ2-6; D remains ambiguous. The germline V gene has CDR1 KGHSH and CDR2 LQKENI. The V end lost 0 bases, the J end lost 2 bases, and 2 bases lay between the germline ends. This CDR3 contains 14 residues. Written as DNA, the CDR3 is TGTGCCAGCTCACCACCGACTGGGGCCAACGTCCTGACTTTC. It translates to CASSPPTGANVLTF.

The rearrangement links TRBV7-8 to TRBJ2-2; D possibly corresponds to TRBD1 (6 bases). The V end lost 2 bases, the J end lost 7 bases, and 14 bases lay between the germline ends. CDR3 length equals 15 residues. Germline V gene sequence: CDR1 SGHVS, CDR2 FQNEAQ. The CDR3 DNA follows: TGTGCCAGCAGCTTAATCAGGGGAGTTGACGGGGAGCTGTTTTTT. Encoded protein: CASSLIRGVDGELFF.

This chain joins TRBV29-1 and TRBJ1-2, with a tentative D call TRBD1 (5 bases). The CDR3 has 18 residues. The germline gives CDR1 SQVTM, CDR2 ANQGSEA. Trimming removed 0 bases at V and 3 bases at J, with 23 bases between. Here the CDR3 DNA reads TGCAGCGTTGAAGATCGGTTGGCAGGGAGAGAGGTTGACTATGGCTACACCTTC. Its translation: CSVEDRLAGREVDYGYTF.